The 7 T cell receptor beta chains listed next were all sequenced from one sample in a study of cytomegalovirus exposure and HLA in healthy donors (dated by TCRdb to about 2017). Libraries came from the immunoSEQ multiplex PCR assay. For the multiplex PCR, a mixture combining 60 forward primers for TCR Vbeta segments and 13 reverse primers for TCR Jbeta segments was used. The table was pulled from immuneACCESS by TCRdb, which kept in-frame rearrangements only. Such tables lose some clones; where checked, under half of the loss comes from unresolved V genes, and the rest has no known cause. Within this sample are about 73,000 clones, with 75% of them counted one time only. The ten top clones hold 9.5% to 15% of the sample. Sequenced sample: PBMCs. The receptors here all came from a man in his 70s in good health and CMV-seronegative.

As for this clone: The same CDR3 can be traced to other DNA sequences in this sample. The chain couples TRBV5-1 to TRBJ2-1; 13 positions agree with TRBD2. The CDR3 is made up of 16 amino acids. V lost 1 base, J lost 9 bases, and 7 bases stayed unmatched. Germline CDR1 SGHRS, CDR2 YFSETQ. CDR3 region: CASSLSELAGGSEQFF. The CDR3 DNA is TGCGCCAGCAGCTTGTCGGAACTAGCGGGGGGGAGTGAGCAGTTCTTC.

The V call is TRBV4-3, the J call TRBJ2-7; unclear D gene. The length of the CDR3 is 15 residues. Germline V gene lookup returns CDR1 LGHNA and CDR2 YSLEER. Trimming shortened V by 1 base and J by 3 bases, and 13 bases separated the two germline ends. The CDR3 protein is CASSQGYAFGYEQYF. The CDR3 DNA follows: TGCGCCAGCAGCCAAGGGTATGCATTCGGCTACGAGCAGTACTTC.

This rearrangement joins TRBV5-6 to TRBJ2-3; D ambiguous. CDR3 length: 12 amino acids. Germline loops: CDR1 SGHDT, CDR2 YYEEEE. V was trimmed by 1 base and J by 8 bases, leaving 8 bases between them. CDR3 sequence (DNA): TGTGCCAGCAGCTTGAGTACGGGTACGCAGTATTTT. Residues: CASSLSTGTQYF.

This clone was found once. The V and J genes are TRBV27 and TRBJ2-7; TRBD1 matches 7 bases. V dropped 4 bases and J dropped 6; count of bases not matched to a gene: 9. This CDR3 is built from 14 residues. Germline assignment: CDR1 MNHEY and CDR2 SMNVEV (reference sequence). The CDR3 is CASSSGTATSEQYF. CDR3 nucleotide sequence: TGTGCCAGCAGTTCCGGGACAGCGACCTCCGAGCAGTACTTC.

This chain connects TRBV6-5 to TRBJ2-3, with 8 bases fitting TRBD2. With 11 bases clipped from V and 6 bases from J, the junction kept 16 bases outside the gene matches. This CDR3 region has 15 residues. Germline V gives CDR1 MNHEY, CDR2 SVGAGI. CDR3 residues: CAVGGRGGETDTQYF. The CDR3 DNA follows: TGTGCCGTTGGGGGACGGGGGGGCGAGACTGATACGCAGTATTTT.

In this sample, this clone turned up a few times. V and J are TRBV30 and TRBJ1-1; the D is unclear. The CDR3 runs 13 residues. Germline CDR1 is GTSNPN and CDR2 is SVGIG (reference sequence). V was clipped by 3 bases and J by 3 bases, with 11 bases between them. DNA of the CDR3: TGTGCCTGGAGCGGGATCGAGTACACTGAAGCTTTCTTT. This sequence encodes CAWSGIEYTEAFF.

The chain couples TRBV10-3 to TRBJ2-7, with 11 positions matching TRBD2. V dropped 5 bases and J dropped 5; count of bases not matched to a gene: 5. CDR1 is ENHRY and CDR2 is SYGVKD in the germline V gene. CDR3 length equals 14 residues. Written as DNA, the CDR3 is TGTGCCATCAGTAGCGGGACTAGCGGTAACGAGCAGTACTTC. Amino acids: CAISSGTSGNEQYF.